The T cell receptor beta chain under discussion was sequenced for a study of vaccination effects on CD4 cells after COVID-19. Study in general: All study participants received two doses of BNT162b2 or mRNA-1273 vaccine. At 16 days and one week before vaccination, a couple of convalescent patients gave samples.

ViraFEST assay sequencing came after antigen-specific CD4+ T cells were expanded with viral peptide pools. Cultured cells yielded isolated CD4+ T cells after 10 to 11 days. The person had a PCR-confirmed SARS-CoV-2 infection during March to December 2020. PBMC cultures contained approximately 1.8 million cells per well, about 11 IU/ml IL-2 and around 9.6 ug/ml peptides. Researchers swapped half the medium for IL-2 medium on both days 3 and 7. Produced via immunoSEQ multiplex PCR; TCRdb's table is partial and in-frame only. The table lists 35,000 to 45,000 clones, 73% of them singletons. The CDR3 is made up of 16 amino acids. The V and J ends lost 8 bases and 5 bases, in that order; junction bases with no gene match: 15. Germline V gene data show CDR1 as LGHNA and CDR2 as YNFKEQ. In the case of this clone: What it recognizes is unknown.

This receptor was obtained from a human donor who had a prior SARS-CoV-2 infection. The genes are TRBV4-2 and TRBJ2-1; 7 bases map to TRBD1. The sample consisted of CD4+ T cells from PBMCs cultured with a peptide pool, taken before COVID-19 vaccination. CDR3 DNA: TGTGCCAGCGCATCCTCACCAGGGGGTGGTGACAATGAGCAGTTCTTC. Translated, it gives CASASSPGGGDNEQFF.